One sample yielded the 23 T cell receptor beta chains listed below, sequenced in a study of blood T cells in healthy people across ages. Together with a sample-barcoded 5' primer, a J-beta primer mix was included in a second PCR lasting roughly 7 to 11 cycles. A single record per CDR3 protein comes from TCRdb applying MiXCR to the 5' RACE reads. The sample contains 600,000 to 650,000 distinct CDR3 sequences, under 65% of which appear only once. The specimen was blood. All receptors come from a man aged 55 to 70 in good health.

This clonotype was recorded a few times. The chain is built from TRBV3-1 and TRBJ2-5; D not certain. V was shortened by 0 bases and J by 4 bases, with 15 bases between the two germline ends. In germline, CDR1 is LGHDT, CDR2 YNNKEL (reference sequence). The CDR3 runs to 16 residues. CDR3 coding DNA: TGTGCCAGCAGCCAAGACATGGGTAATCCTCGAGAGACCCAGTACTTC. Its translation: CASSQDMGNPRETQYF.

The genes are TRBV4-1 and TRBJ2-5, with 8 bases fitting TRBD2. This CDR3 spans 16 amino acids. V was pared by 2 bases and J by 4 bases, with 9 bases of the junction left unmatched. CDR1 is MGHRA and CDR2 is YSYEKL in the germline V gene. In nucleotides, the CDR3 is TGCGCCAGCAGCCAAAGTGCGGGGGGCCAGGGAGAGACCCAGTACTTC. It yields the protein CASSQSAGGQGETQYF.

Worth noting for this clonotype: The junction departs from germline at one end; a sequencing error may be responsible. The rearrangement links TRBV10-2 to TRBJ2-4, with unresolved D. The J call may be incorrect, as the DNA end agrees better with TRBJ2-5. Per germline, CDR1 WSHSY and CDR2 SAAADI. The CDR3 consists of 11 residues. The CDR3 loop is CTSKTMETQYF. The CDR3, as DNA: TGCACCAGCAAGACGATGGAGACCCAGTACTTC.

This sequence joins TRBV29-1 and TRBJ2-1, with TRBD2 as a possible D gene (7 bases). The length of the CDR3 is 15 residues. V lost 7 bases and J 0 bases, leaving 16 bases between the germline ends. Germline CDR1 reads SQVTM; CDR2 reads ANQGSEA. The CDR3 nucleotides are TGCAGCGGATCGGCGGGGGCCAACTCCTACAATGAGCAGTTCTTC. Its protein is CSGSAGANSYNEQFF.

V gene TRBV7-2 combines with J gene TRBJ2-6; 7 bases align to TRBD1. This CDR3 has 16 amino acids. V lost 5 bases to trimming and J lost 2 bases; unmatched junction nucleotides: 6. Germline V gene lookup returns CDR1 SGHTA and CDR2 FQGNSA. The CDR3 reads CASSRDSNPGANVLTF. The CDR3 nucleotides read TGTGCCAGCAGCCGGGACAGTAACCCTGGGGCCAACGTCCTGACTTTC.

The chain recombines TRBV7-2 with TRBJ1-5; 9 positions match TRBD1. The CDR3 spans 15 residues. J lost 4 bases, V lost 4 bases, and 5 bases had no gene match. Germline V gene lookup returns CDR1 SGHTA and CDR2 FQGNSA. In nucleotides, the CDR3 is TGTGCCAGCAGCTCCTCGACAGGGGGAAATCAGCCCCAGCATTTT. It translates to CASSSSTGGNQPQHF.

V usage is TRBV12-3 or TRBV12-4 and J usage is TRBJ2-3; D is unclear. This CDR3 has 12 amino acids. Trimming took off 6 bases at V and 4 bases at J, with 8 bases between the two ends. CDR3 in amino acids: CASSTSADTQYF. The CDR3 bases are TGTGCCAGCAGCACCAGCGCAGATACGCAGTATTTT.

This clonotype was counted at least ten times. At one of its ends the junction is not consistent with the germline gene, which may arise from a read error. V gene TRBV5-1 combines with J gene TRBJ2-3, with a possible D match to TRBD1 (5 bases). This CDR3 is 14 amino acids long. CDR1 SGHRS and CDR2 YFSETQ come from the germline V gene. The CDR3 sequence: CASSLGVSTDTQYF. Here the CDR3 DNA reads TGTGCCAGCAGCTTAGGGGTGAGCACAGATACGCAGTATTTT.

The chain joins TRBV12-3 or TRBV12-4 to TRBJ1-2; D is ambiguous. Deletions cut 3 bases from V and 8 bases from J, with 10 bases between. The CDR3 is made up of 12 amino acids. For the CDR3, the DNA is TGTGCCAGCAGTTTGGTCAGTTCCGGCTACACCTTC. Its protein product is CASSLVSSGYTF.

In this sample, this clonotype turned up many times. J is TRBJ2-1 and V is TRBV2; TRBD2 matches at 11 bases. After removal of 11 bases from V and 2 bases from J, the junction contained 2 bases not matched to a gene. CDR3 length equals 13 residues. Germline V gene lookup returns CDR1 SNHLY and CDR2 FYNNEI. The CDR3: CASGLAAYNEQFF. The CDR3 DNA reads as TGTGCCTCGGGACTAGCGGCCTACAATGAGCAGTTCTTC. The full variable domain, its missing parts supplied by reference TRBV2 and TRBJ2-1, is EPEVTQTPSHQVTQMGQEVILRCVPISNHLYFYWYRQILGQKVEFLVSFYNNEISEKSEIFDDQFSVERPDGSNFTLKIRSTKLEDSAMYFCASGLAAYNEQFFGPGTRLTVL.

J is TRBJ2-5 and V is TRBV24-1; 14 bases are a match to TRBD2. Germline V gene data show CDR1 as KGHDR and CDR2 as SFDVKD. Germline trimming cut 4 bases from V and 4 bases from J; bases unmatched to any gene: 7. The CDR3 spans 17 residues. DNA for the CDR3: TGTGCCACCAGTGAAGCCGGGACTAGCGGGGGTATAGAGACCCAGTACTTC. This translates into CATSEAGTSGGIETQYF.

The chain links TRBV5-1 to TRBJ1-4; D ambiguous. V lost 4 bases and J 5 bases, leaving 12 bases between the germline ends. This CDR3 region has 14 residues. The germline V gene has CDR1 SGHRS and CDR2 YFSETQ. The chain's CDR3 is CASSPGPRNEKLFF. The CDR3 DNA reads as TGCGCCAGCAGCCCCGGACCGAGAAATGAAAAACTGTTTTTT.

The chain couples TRBV12-3 or TRBV12-4 to TRBJ1-1, with 8 bases matching TRBD1. V gave up 7 bases and J gave up 1 base; unmatched junction bases: 8. CDR3 length equals 15 residues. This chain's CDR3 is CASTLGGTGNTEAFF. CDR3 bases: TGTGCCAGCACCCTAGGGGGGACAGGGAACACTGAAGCTTTCTTT.

Only a few counts were recorded for this clonotype. The V and J genes are TRBV5-1 and TRBJ2-7; D possibly uses TRBD1 or TRBD2 (5 bases each). The CDR3 is 17 amino acids. Germline assignment: CDR1 SGHRS and CDR2 YFSETQ. The V and J ends lost 0 bases and 0 bases respectively, with 16 bases between them. This CDR3 reads CASSLGLVGTSSYEQYF. As DNA, the CDR3 is TGCGCCAGCAGCTTGGGGCTAGTGGGGACGAGCTCCTACGAGCAGTACTTC.

A note on this clonotype: This could be a read error, since a much larger clone is one nucleotide away. The V and J genes are TRBV29-1 and TRBJ2-6; TRBD1 might be the D (5 bases). The CDR3 totals 12 residues. V lost 8 bases and J lost 7, with 12 bases in between. Per germline, CDR1 SQVTM and CDR2 ANQGSEA. DNA of the CDR3: TGCAGCACTCAGGGTATCGCCAACGTCCTGACTTTC. Amino acids: CSTQGIANVLTF.

The chain couples TRBV20-1 to TRBJ2-5, with 8 bases lining up with TRBD1. With 0 bases clipped from V and 5 bases from J, the junction kept 2 bases outside the gene matches. The CDR3 spans 13 residues. Germline assignment: CDR1 DFQATT and CDR2 SNEGSKA (reference sequence). The CDR3 DNA sequence: TGCAGTGCTAGAGACTACAGGGGGGAGACCCAGTACTTC. Amino acids: CSARDYRGETQYF.

This chain uses TRBV20-1 with TRBJ2-5; 9 bases agree with TRBD2. Germline trimming cut 6 bases from V and 5 bases from J; bases unmatched to any gene: 7. This CDR3 has 13 residues. Germline loops: CDR1 DFQATT, CDR2 SNEGSKA (reference sequence). The chain's CDR3 is CSAGASGVETQYF. CDR3 bases: TGCAGTGCAGGAGCTAGCGGGGTCGAGACCCAGTACTTC.

A note on this clonotype: A read error may produce the germline difference seen at one junction end. The V gene is TRBV3-1, the J gene TRBJ2-7; tentatively, D is TRBD2 (5 bases). From germline, CDR1 is LGHDT and CDR2 YNNKEL (reference sequence). This CDR3 spans 14 amino acids. The CDR3 here is CVSSQDGGTYEQYF. The CDR3 nucleotides are TGTGTCAGCAGCCAAGATGGAGGAACCTACGAGCAGTACTTC.

The rearrangement uses TRBV20-1 and TRBJ2-5; 7 nucleotides line up with TRBD2. V trimming: 6 bases; J trimming: 2 bases; junction bases outside the gene matches: 9. Germline V gene data show CDR1 as DFQATT and CDR2 as SNEGSKA (reference sequence). The CDR3 runs to 14 residues. The CDR3 protein is CSASGASGQETQYF. The CDR3 DNA reads TGCAGTGCAAGCGGGGCTAGCGGACAAGAGACCCAGTACTTC.

The sample holds many counts of this clonotype. This rearrangement joins TRBV5-1 to TRBJ1-2; tentatively, D is TRBD1 (5 bases). Per germline, CDR1 SGHRS and CDR2 YFSETQ. CDR3 length: 14 amino acids. The germline V and J ends were trimmed by 1 base and 4 bases, with 11 bases remaining between them. CDR3 DNA: TGCGCCAGCAGCTTGTATGGGGCCGGCTATGGCTACACCTTC. Translation gives CASSLYGAGYGYTF. The full variable domain, with the rest looked up from reference TRBV5-1 and TRBJ1-2, is KAGVTQTPRYLIKTRGQQVTLSCSPISGHRSVSWYQQTPGQGLQFLFEYFSETQRNKGNFPGRFSGRQFSNSRSEMNVSTLELGDSALYLCASSLYGAGYGYTFGSGTRLTVV.

This chain joins TRBV20-1 and TRBJ1-1, with D unclear. V was shortened by 4 bases and J by 4 bases, with 10 bases between the two germline ends. The V gene's germline CDR1 is DFQATT and CDR2 SNEGSKA (reference sequence). The CDR3 covers 12 residues. The CDR3 is CSAKRRGTEAFF. CDR3 nucleotides: TGCAGTGCTAAACGACGGGGCACTGAAGCTTTCTTT.

The chain uses TRBV3-1 and TRBJ1-6; D remains unclear. CDR1 is LGHDT, CDR2 YNNKEL, per germline (reference sequence). The CDR3 consists of 18 residues. V dropped 5 bases and J dropped 3 bases, with 20 bases sitting between them. The CDR3 here is CASSTSVSSRDYNSPLHF. The CDR3 DNA sequence: TGTGCCAGCAGCACCTCGGTCTCGTCGAGAGACTATAATTCACCCCTCCACTTT.

The gene calls are TRBV20-1 and TRBJ2-3, with 15 bases that match TRBD2. This CDR3 region has 18 residues. V lost 0 bases, J lost 2 bases, and 6 bases stayed unmatched. The V gene's germline CDR1 is DFQATT and CDR2 SNEGSKA (reference sequence). The CDR3 DNA reads as TGCAGTGCTAGAGATCTGGGACTAGCGGGGGGCATCACAGATACGCAGTATTTT. This sequence encodes CSARDLGLAGGITDTQYF.